The clone carrying this T cell receptor beta chain has only a few counts. The antigen is unknown. Other DNA sequences in this specimen translate into the identical CDR3. This entry belongs to a study of CD8+ T cells in alopecia areata. Study findings and constraints: Greater clonality was observed in lesional scalp samples, especially alopecia totalis/universalis, versus normal scalp.

Isolated RNA was reverse transcribed into cDNA used as the sequencing template. Sequenced by immunoSEQ multiplex PCR; TCRdb stores in-frame clones only, minus some. The sample has about 69,000 clones; roughly 57% are singletons. Trimming pared 1 base from V and 2 bases from J, leaving 8 bases between. The CDR3 totals 14 residues. Germline V CDR1 and CDR2: MGHRA, YSYEKL. The receptor comes from a human donor with alopecia areata. The chain carries TRBV4-1 and TRBJ1-1, with a possible D match to TRBD1 (5 bases). The sample was CD8+ T cells sorted from blood, taken at week 0. The CDR3 nucleotides read TGCGCCAGCAGCCAAGGCCAGGGAAACACTGAAGCTTTCTTT. Amino acid sequence: CASSQGQGNTEAFF.